This entry concerns a single TCR beta chain. These data are taken from a study of tumor and adjacent non-tumor tissue in lung cancer. Study in general: The patients, 10 men and roughly 5 women, were roughly 30 to 80 with stage I to III disease.

No cell sorting was done before RNA was extracted from the tissue. Germline V gene sequence: CDR1 LNHDA, CDR2 SQIVND (reference sequence). This CDR3 is 13 amino acids long. Trimming cost V 5 bases and J 2 bases, with 9 bases left between them. A modified ARM-PCR protocol with three rounds of nested PCR amplified TCRbeta. TCRdb re-analysed the multiplex PCR reads in MiXCR, keeping a single row per CDR3 protein. In the table there are some 120,000 distinct CDR3 sequences, roughly 64% of which are singletons. This sequence was found in a young man with non-small cell lung cancer. Sequenced input: lung tumor tissue. This chain links TRBV19 with TRBJ1-1, with D possibly being TRBD1 (6 bases). DNA of the CDR3: TGTGCCAGTAGTCACAGGGTTAACACTGAAGCTTTCTTT. Protein: CASSHRVNTEAFF.